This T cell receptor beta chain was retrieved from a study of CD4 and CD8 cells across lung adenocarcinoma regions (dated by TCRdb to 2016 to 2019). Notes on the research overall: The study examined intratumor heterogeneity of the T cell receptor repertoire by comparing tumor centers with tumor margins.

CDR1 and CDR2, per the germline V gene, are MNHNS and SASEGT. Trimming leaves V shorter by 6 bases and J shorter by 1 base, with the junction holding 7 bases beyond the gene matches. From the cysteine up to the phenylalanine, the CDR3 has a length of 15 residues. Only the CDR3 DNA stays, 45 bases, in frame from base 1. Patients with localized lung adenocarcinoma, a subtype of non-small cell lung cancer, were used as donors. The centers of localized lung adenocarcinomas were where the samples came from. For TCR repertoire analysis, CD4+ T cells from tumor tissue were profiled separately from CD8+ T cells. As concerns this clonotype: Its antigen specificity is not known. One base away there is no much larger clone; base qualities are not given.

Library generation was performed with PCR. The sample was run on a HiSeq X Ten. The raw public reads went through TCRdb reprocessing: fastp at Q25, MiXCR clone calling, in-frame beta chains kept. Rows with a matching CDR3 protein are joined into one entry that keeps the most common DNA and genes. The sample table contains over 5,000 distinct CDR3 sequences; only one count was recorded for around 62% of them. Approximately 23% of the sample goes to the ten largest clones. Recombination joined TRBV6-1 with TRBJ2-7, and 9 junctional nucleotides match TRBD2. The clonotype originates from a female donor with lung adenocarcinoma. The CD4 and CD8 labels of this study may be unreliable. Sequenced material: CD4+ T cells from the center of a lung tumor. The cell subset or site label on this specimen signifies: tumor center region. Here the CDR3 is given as CASRLSGGGSYEQYF. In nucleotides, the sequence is TGTGCCAGCAGACTTAGCGGGGGAGGATCCTACGAGCAGTACTTC.